This is a list of T cell receptor beta chains from one sample in a study of regulatory T cells in long-lasting Graves disease. TCRdb itself ran the multiplex PCR reads through MiXCR, one entry per CDR3 protein. The sample comprises about 540,000 distinct CDR3 sequences, around an eighth of which are singletons, and roughly a tenth rests with the top ten. These data were likewise used in another study, on T cells in Graves' hyperthyroidism and ophthalmopathy.

The source was peripheral blood mononuclear cells (PBMCs), collected at new diagnosis, from a patient treated with antithyroid drugs. The source of these receptors is a young man with Graves disease. Both conserved end residues are part of each CDR3.

V: TRBV9
length: 13
J: TRBJ2-2
CDR3: CASSVVHTGELFF

V: TRBV7-9
length: 16
J: TRBJ2-1
CDR3: CVSSRGGTLSYNEQFF

V: TRBV12-3/TRBV12-4
length: 15
J: TRBJ2-3
CDR3: CASSFHGGSTDTQYF

V: TRBV5-6
length: 14
J: TRBJ1-6
CDR3: CASSLGQRGPPLHF

V: TRBV3-1
length: 15
J: TRBJ1-1
CDR3: CASSQKFTLNTEAFF

V: TRBV18
length: 15
J: TRBJ2-3
CDR3: CASSLRTGHTDTQYF

V: TRBV20-1
length: 12
J: TRBJ1-5
CDR3: CSASPGNQPQHF

V: TRBV28
length: 16
J: TRBJ2-7
CDR3: CASSLWQGRGLGEQYF

V: TRBV6-2/TRBV6-3
length: 18
J: TRBJ2-7
CDR3: CASSYFVQAGSSTYEQYF

V: TRBV28
length: 13
J: TRBJ2-7
CDR3: CASSLPPAYEQYF

V: TRBV27
length: 12
J: TRBJ1-1
CDR3: CASSSRTSLAFF

V: TRBV7-9
length: 15
J: TRBJ2-2
CDR3: CASSPVGTNTGELFF

V: TRBV7-2
length: 17
J: TRBJ2-7
CDR3: CASSQTRLAGGGYEQYF

V: TRBV7-3
length: 14
J: TRBJ2-7
CDR3: CASSAQPQTGEQYF

V: TRBV12-3/TRBV12-4
length: 13
J: TRBJ1-1
CDR3: CASNRGMNTEAFF

V: TRBV7-9
length: 14
J: TRBJ2-5
CDR3: CASSLGIVQETQYF

V: TRBV7-9
length: 15
J: TRBJ1-2
CDR3: CASSSLRRANYGYTF

V: TRBV5-1
length: 19
J: TRBJ2-1
CDR3: CASSPRGSRTTLSYNEQFF

V: TRBV6-2/TRBV6-3
length: 14
J: TRBJ2-7
CDR3: CASRGTSVSYEQYF

V: TRBV29-1
length: 11
J: TRBJ2-2
CDR3: CSGRSVGELFF

V: TRBV6-5
length: 14
J: TRBJ1-2
CDR3: CASSFGSGWNGYTF

V: TRBV11-1
length: 14
J: TRBJ2-1
CDR3: CASSGLAYNNEQFF

V: TRBV30
length: 15
J: TRBJ2-2
CDR3: CAWSVGGVDAGELFF

V: TRBV27
length: 14
J: TRBJ1-1
CDR3: CASSLRQPNTEAFF

V: TRBV20-1
length: 14
J: TRBJ2-7
CDR3: CSALELAGGYEQYF

V: TRBV19
length: 14
J: TRBJ1-5
CDR3: CASSIPSGGGPQHF